Listed here are 26 T cell receptor beta chains from one sample, sequenced in a study of Ad26.COV2.S vaccination and SARS-CoV-2 variants. Profiling relied on immunoSEQ multiplex PCR, and the TCRdb table lists in-frame clones only, not all of them. The table includes 380,000 or so clones, 80% to 90% detected once. Treatment meaning: roughly 19 received Ad26.COV2.S at low or high dose, single or two shots; about 5 received placebo; per-sample allocation not given. After the first vaccine or placebo injection, samples were drawn on day 63. Here the sequenced sample was peripheral blood, taken in a trial of Ad26.COV2.S vaccine versus placebo. The receptors shown here come from a person aged 18 to 59 who received the Ad26.COV2.S COVID-19 vaccine or a placebo.

This chain uses TRBV7-2 with TRBJ1-2; possibly TRBD1 for D (5 bases). Trimming took 1 base from V and 0 from J, leaving 9 bases between them. This CDR3 contains 15 residues. CDR1 SGHTA and CDR2 FQGNSA come from the germline V gene. CDR3 region: CASSLVGGANYGYTF. In DNA form, the CDR3 reads TGTGCCAGCAGCTTAGTGGGGGGTGCTAACTATGGCTACACCTTC.

The rearrangement uses TRBV7-8 and TRBJ1-1; D possibly corresponds to TRBD1 (5 bases). Trimming pared 4 bases from V and 5 bases from J, leaving 17 bases between. The CDR3 length is 15 residues. Germline loops: CDR1 SGHVS, CDR2 FQNEAQ. CDR3 protein: CASSYSGAGGTEAFF. The CDR3 DNA is TGTGCCAGCAGCTACTCCGGGGCAGGAGGTACTGAAGCTTTCTTT.

The chain combines TRBV7-9 with TRBJ1-1; TRBD1 might be the D (5 bases). Germline values: CDR1 SEHNR, CDR2 FQNEAQ (reference sequence). V shed 5 bases and J shed 4 bases, with 17 bases lying between them. There are 15 residues in the CDR3. CDR3 DNA sequence: TGTGCCAGCAGCCGTCCGGGACTACGCGGCACTGAAGCTTTCTTT. As protein: CASSRPGLRGTEAFF.

The chain joins TRBV2 to TRBJ1-2, with TRBD1 matching over 7 bases. V shed 6 bases, J shed 3 bases, and the junction held 1 base outside the gene matches. CDR1 and CDR2 (germline): SNHLY, FYNNEI. This CDR3 region has 12 residues. CDR3 in amino acids: CASRGQYYGYTF. In DNA form, the CDR3 reads TGTGCCAGCAGGGGACAGTACTATGGCTACACCTTC.

The rearrangement joins TRBV9 to TRBJ2-2; TRBD1 aligns across 9 bases. Trimming took 3 bases from V and 2 from J; bases not matched to a gene: 5. This CDR3 is built from 16 residues. The germline CDR1 and CDR2 sequences are SGDLS and YYNGEE. The CDR3: CASSGRQGVNTGELFF. The CDR3 nucleotides read TGTGCCAGCAGCGGACGACAGGGGGTCAACACCGGGGAGCTGTTTTTT. Combining the CDR3 with reference TRBV9 and TRBJ2-2 gives the whole variable domain DSGVTQTPKHLITATGQRVTLRCSPRSGDLSVYWYQQSLDQGLQFLIQYYNGEERAKGNILERFSAQQFPDLHSELNLSSLELGDSALYFCASSGRQGVNTGELFFGEGSRLTVL.

The chain is built from TRBV19 and TRBJ1-2; D remains unclear. Per the germline V gene, CDR1 is LNHDA and CDR2 is SQIVND (reference sequence). The CDR3 has 15 residues. Trimming cost V 3 bases and J 0 bases, with 11 bases left between them. The CDR3 here is CASSIAAGANYGYTF. The CDR3 region has the DNA TGTGCCAGTAGTATTGCGGCGGGAGCTAACTATGGCTACACCTTC.

This clone came up once. V is TRBV10-3 and J is TRBJ2-1, with TRBD2 matching over 8 bases. Germline trimming cut 2 bases from V and 8 bases from J; bases unmatched to any gene: 8. Germline V gene data show CDR1 as ENHRY and CDR2 as SYGVKD. This CDR3 is 15 amino acids long. In DNA form, the CDR3 reads TGTGCCATCAGTGAGCAGGGGACTAGTACGGATGAGCAGTTCTTC. Residues: CAISEQGTSTDEQFF.

The chain carries TRBV7-9 and TRBJ1-5; 7 bases are shared with TRBD1. Unmatched junction bases numbered 10, after V lost 6 bases and J lost 5 bases. The CDR3 spans 15 residues. Germline CDR1 is SEHNR and CDR2 is FQNEAQ (reference sequence). CDR3 in amino acids: CASRPPGGLDQPQHF. The CDR3, as DNA: TGTGCCAGCAGACCGCCAGGGGGATTGGATCAGCCCCAGCATTTT.

This sequence joins TRBV5-4 and TRBJ1-2, with 12 bases aligning to TRBD1. Looked up from germline, CDR1 is SGHNT and CDR2 is YYREEE (reference sequence). The CDR3 has 15 amino acids. V lost 4 bases to trimming and J lost 6 bases; unmatched junction nucleotides: 7. CDR3 protein: CASSTGTGGLDGYTF. CDR3 bases: TGTGCCAGCAGCACTGGGACAGGGGGCTTGGATGGCTACACCTTC.

The gene calls are TRBV7-2 and TRBJ1-3; 8 nucleotides agree with TRBD1. Germline CDR1 reads SGHTA; CDR2 reads FQGNSA. Trimming removed 4 bases from V and 4 bases from J; junction bases left unmatched: 3. This CDR3 contains 14 residues. CDR3 in DNA: TGTGCCAGCAGCTATCGGACAGGGGGAAACACCATATATTTT. This codes for CASSYRTGGNTIYF.

The chain employs TRBV12-3 or TRBV12-4 and TRBJ1-3; D unclear. The CDR3 runs 12 residues. Trimming took off 6 bases at V and 0 bases at J, with 3 bases between the two ends. The CDR3 DNA sequence: TGTGCCAGCAGCTTCTCTGGAAACACCATATATTTT. It specifies CASSFSGNTIYF.

The gene calls are TRBV6-5 and TRBJ2-2, with a possible D match to TRBD2 (5 bases). V was trimmed by 7 bases and J by 6 bases, leaving 18 bases between them. This CDR3 comprises 15 residues. The germline CDR1 and CDR2 sequences are MNHEY and SVGAGI. CDR3 sequence reads: CASTFGLASPGELFF. As DNA, the CDR3 is TGTGCCAGCACCTTTGGACTGGCGAGCCCCGGGGAGCTGTTTTTT.

This clone showed up just once. The chain employs TRBV4-1 and TRBJ2-3; 14 nucleotides line up with TRBD2. Per the germline V gene, CDR1 is MGHRA and CDR2 is YSYEKL. The junction had 11 bases not matched to a gene; V was cut back by 3 bases and J by 6 bases. The CDR3 sequence is 18 residues long. The CDR3 spells CASSQGPLTSGRGDTQYF. In DNA form, the CDR3 reads TGCGCCAGCAGCCAGGGACCTTTGACTAGCGGGAGGGGGGATACGCAGTATTTT.

Notes on this clone: At one of its ends the junction is not consistent with the germline gene, which may arise from a read error. This rearrangement joins TRBV11-3 to TRBJ2-7, with D uncertain. CDR1 is SGHNT, CDR2 YENEEA, per germline. The CDR3 spans 11 residues. The CDR3 coding sequence is TGTGCCAGCAGCTTAGGAAGGGCCCCGTGCTTC. Translated, it gives CASSLGRAPCF.

The chain combines TRBV9 with TRBJ1-2; D possibly corresponds to TRBD1 (5 bases). The CDR3 has 13 amino acids. Trimming took off 4 bases at V and 7 bases at J, with 14 bases between the two ends. Germline V gene data show CDR1 as SGDLS and CDR2 as YYNGEE. The CDR3 spells CASSRDLELGYTF. In DNA, the CDR3 is TGTGCCAGCAGCCGGGACTTAGAGCTTGGCTACACCTTC.

V gene TRBV27 combines with J gene TRBJ2-7; 9 nucleotides line up with TRBD2. The germline V gene has CDR1 MNHEY and CDR2 SMNVEV (reference sequence). V lost 4 bases and J lost 2; bases outside the gene matches: 12. The CDR3 covers 17 residues. CDR3 loop: CASSSPPGAGGAYEQYF. In DNA, the CDR3 is TGTGCCAGCAGTTCACCCCCCGGGGCGGGAGGGGCCTACGAGCAGTACTTC.

This chain links TRBV2 with TRBJ1-1; 8 nucleotides line up with TRBD1. The CDR3 is 15 amino acids. Germline loops: CDR1 SNHLY, CDR2 FYNNEI. V shed 6 bases, J shed 5 bases, and the junction held 11 bases outside the gene matches. The CDR3 bases are TGTGCCAGCAGGGCCCTCCAGGGGGCGCAAACTGAAGCTTTCTTT. This sequence encodes CASRALQGAQTEAFF.

CDR3: CASSFYGLRTNYGYTF. DNA of the CDR3: TGTGCCAGCAGCTTTTACGGGTTACGGACCAACTATGGCTACACCTTC. The chain recombines TRBV7-3 with TRBJ1-2, with D unresolved. Trimming took 3 bases from V and 2 from J, leaving 16 bases between them. CDR1 and CDR2 from the germline V gene are SGHTA and FQGTGA. The CDR3 sequence is 16 residues long.

The table lists this clone with a count of one. This chain uses TRBV6-1 with TRBJ2-1, with D hard to call. Germline-derived CDR1 and CDR2 are MNHNS and SASEGT. This CDR3 is built from 13 residues. V shed 2 bases and J shed 10 bases, with 12 bases lying between them. The CDR3, as DNA: TGTGCCAGCAGTGAATACCTCGCCTCCGAGCAGTTCTTC. Protein sequence: CASSEYLASEQFF.

V and J are TRBV10-3 and TRBJ1-1; no clear D. The V and J ends lost 3 bases and 6 bases respectively, with 14 bases between them. In germline, CDR1 is ENHRY, CDR2 SYGVKD. The CDR3 has 14 residues. Here the CDR3 reads CAISDSGQRAEAFF. The CDR3 coding sequence is TGTGCCATCAGTGACTCCGGGCAGAGGGCTGAAGCTTTCTTT.

This clone was counted a few times. The same CDR3 is also encoded by other DNA sequences in this sample. This rearrangement joins TRBV3-1 (or the pseudogene TRBV3-2) to TRBJ2-2; no clear D gene. V lost 3 bases, J lost 4 bases, and 0 bases lay in between. The CDR3 runs 11 residues. In germline, CDR1 is LGHDT, CDR2 YNNKEL (reference sequence). The CDR3 loop is CASSHTGELFF. Written as DNA, the CDR3 is TGTGCCAGCAGCCACACCGGGGAGCTGTTTTTT.

In DNA form, the CDR3 reads TGTGCCAGTAAAAGACTTTCTAACTATGGCTACACCTTC. Protein: CASKRLSNYGYTF. The chain carries TRBV2 and TRBJ1-2; D is ambiguous. Per germline, CDR1 SNHLY and CDR2 FYNNEI. The CDR3 is 13 residues long. Between the trimmed V and J ends, which lost 9 bases and 0 bases, there was a span of 11 bases.

The rearrangement uses TRBV7-9 and TRBJ1-2; D is unclear. The V gene lost 3 bases and the J gene lost 7 bases, with 9 bases spanning the gap. The CDR3 consists of 12 residues. Looked up from germline, CDR1 is SEHNR and CDR2 is FQNEAQ (reference sequence). CDR3 bases: TGTGCCAGCAGCTTCGGGTTTGCTGGCTACACCTTC. This codes for CASSFGFAGYTF.

The chain carries TRBV20-1 and TRBJ2-3, with 10 bases fitting TRBD2. CDR3 length equals 17 residues. Germline V CDR1 and CDR2: DFQATT, SNEGSKA (reference sequence). V was pared by 3 bases and J by 4 bases, with 13 bases of the junction left unmatched. CDR3 protein: CSASRAGGPSFADTQYF. The CDR3 bases are TGCAGTGCTAGTCGAGCGGGGGGGCCCAGCTTCGCAGATACGCAGTATTTT.

V and J are TRBV3-1 (or the pseudogene TRBV3-2) and TRBJ1-2; D gene ambiguous. This CDR3 is built from 13 residues. Germline V lookup: CDR1 LGHDT, CDR2 YNNKEL (reference sequence). The V gene lost 4 bases and the J gene lost 8 bases, with 14 bases spanning the gap. The CDR3, as DNA: TGTGCCAGCAGCCCTGCCCAGGACCGGGGCTACACCTTC. Translated, it gives CASSPAQDRGYTF.

V gene TRBV7-8 combines with J gene TRBJ1-2; 8 bases map to TRBD1. The CDR3 length is 16 residues. The J segment lost 6 bases and the V segment lost 4 bases, leaving 13 bases of the junction unmatched. Germline-derived CDR1 and CDR2 are SGHVS and FQNEAQ. The DNA of the CDR3 is TGTGCCAGCAGCTCCCTCTCGAACAGGGGGACGAATGGCTACACCTTC. Amino acids: CASSSLSNRGTNGYTF.